Each of the 9 T cell receptor beta chains below was sequenced from the same sample in a study of cytomegalovirus exposure and HLA in healthy donors. The primer mix had 60 Vbeta and 13 Jbeta primers. TCRdb keeps only in-frame clones here, not all; method: immunoSEQ multiplex PCR. This table has 120,000 or so clones, around three quarters appearing once. The sample was PBMCs. Receptors were obtained from a man aged 45-60 years in good health and CMV-seropositive.

This chain connects TRBV6-1 to TRBJ1-1; 9 nucleotides match TRBD1. Germline assignment: CDR1 MNHNS and CDR2 SASEGT. This CDR3 region has 15 residues. The V segment lost 6 bases and the J segment 0 bases; nucleotides outside the gene matches: 5. CDR3 DNA sequence: TGTGCCAGCAGCCTTAGGACAGGGGTGAACACTGAAGCTTTCTTT. Its protein is CASSLRTGVNTEAFF.

The DNA for the CDR3 is TGTGCCAGCAGCAAAGAGGCGGCGAGCGGCACTGAAGCTTTCTTT. Translated: CASSKEAASGTEAFF. This chain joins TRBV21-1 and TRBJ1-1. TRBV21-1 is classified as a pseudogene. The CDR3 has 15 amino acids.

This clone was observed a single time. The rearrangement uses TRBV7-2 and TRBJ2-3; no firm D call. CDR3 length equals 14 residues. V lost 4 bases and J 2 bases, leaving 10 bases between the germline ends. Germline V gives CDR1 SGHTA, CDR2 FQGNSA. CDR3 in amino acids: CASSYARNTDTQYF. In nucleotides, the CDR3 is TGTGCCAGCAGCTACGCGCGGAACACAGATACGCAGTATTTT.

This clone was found a few times. The genes are TRBV11-2 and TRBJ1-2; 7 bases align to TRBD1. The V gene's germline CDR1 is SGHAT and CDR2 FQNNGV. The CDR3 contains 14 residues. V was pared by 2 bases and J by 4 bases, with 4 bases of the junction left unmatched. The CDR3 DNA sequence: TGTGCCAGCAGCTTAACAGGGGAGGTCTATGGCTACACCTTC. It encodes CASSLTGEVYGYTF.

This chain connects TRBV6-5 to TRBJ2-6; D remains unclear. Germline CDR1 MNHEY, CDR2 SVGAGI. The CDR3 covers 14 residues. V shed 6 bases and J shed 1 base, with 7 bases lying between them. Here the CDR3 reads CASSPPSGANVLTF. The CDR3, as DNA: TGTGCCAGCAGCCCCCCATCTGGGGCCAACGTCCTGACTTTC.

The CDR3 loop reads CASSLTIGTSSETQYF. CDR3 nucleotides: TGCGCCAGCAGTCTTACGATCGGGACTAGTAGTGAGACCCAGTACTTC. The rearrangement links TRBV5-1 to TRBJ2-5; 8 bases fit TRBD2. The CDR3 runs 16 residues. The germline gives CDR1 SGHRS, CDR2 YFSETQ. J gave up 5 bases and V 5 bases, and 14 bases lay outside the gene matches.

CDR3 coding DNA: TGTGCCAGCAGTTACACCAGGGGGAAAAGTGAAAAACTGTTTTTT. Translating gives CASSYTRGKSEKLFF. This chain links TRBV6-5 with TRBJ1-4; 7 bases are shared with TRBD1. J gave up 7 bases and V 2 bases, and 7 bases lay outside the gene matches. This CDR3 spans 15 amino acids. CDR1 and CDR2 (germline): MNHEY, SVGAGI.

Details on this clone: Relative to the germline gene, one junction end is altered; a read error may explain this. V usage is TRBV10-2 and J usage is TRBJ1-2; TRBD1 might be the D (5 bases). The V gene's germline CDR1 is WSHSY and CDR2 SAAADI. There are 15 residues in the CDR3. The CDR3 bases are TGCGCCAGCACTGAGGGGCTTCAGGGTGGCTATGGCTACACCTTC. Protein product: CASTEGLQGGYGYTF.

The chain couples TRBV5-8 to TRBJ1-6, with D unresolved. This CDR3 comprises 14 residues. With 0 bases removed from V and 8 bases from J, the gap between germline ends came to 9 bases. CDR1 is SGHTS, CDR2 YDEGEE, per germline. The CDR3, as DNA: TGTGCCAGCAGCTTGGGTACTGTGGATTCACCCCTCCACTTT. Amino acid sequence: CASSLGTVDSPLHF.